A selection of T cell receptor beta chains follows, all from one sample in a study of blood T cells in healthy people across ages. TCRdb processed the 5' RACE reads anew with MiXCR; each CDR3 protein has one entry. Of 550,000 to 800,000 distinct CDR3 sequences in the sample, about 34% were seen once. Input material: blood. The receptors derive from a woman aged 80 or over in good health. Both conserved end residues are part of each CDR3. A D gene is named only where the DNA matches it firmly. Expanded clones get a size class; other rows say once, few or many, or leave the size out.

V gene: TRBV7-2; J gene: TRBJ2-5; clone size: many; CDR3 length: 15; D gene: NA; CDR3 protein: CASSPGGGLKETQYF; CDR3 DNA: TGTGCCAGCAGCCCTGGGGGGGGCTTAAAAGAGACCCAGTACTTC
V gene: TRBV12-3/TRBV12-4; J gene: TRBJ1-2; clone size: NA; CDR3 length: 17; D gene: NA; CDR3 protein: CASSLSRAADLDYGYTF; CDR3 DNA: TGTGCCAGCAGTTTATCTCGGGCAGCGGATCTCGACTATGGCTACACCTTC
V gene: TRBV7-2; J gene: TRBJ2-4; clone size: NA; CDR3 length: 16; D gene: NA; CDR3 protein: CASSSTQGGAPNIQYF; CDR3 DNA: TGTGCCAGCAGCTCGACGCAAGGGGGTGCCCCCAACATTCAGTACTTC
V gene: TRBV20-1; J gene: TRBJ2-3; clone size: NA; CDR3 length: 15; D gene: TRBD1; CDR3 protein: CSARDQGGAADTQYF; CDR3 DNA: TGCAGTGCTAGAGATCAAGGGGGCGCAGCAGATACGCAGTATTTT
V gene: TRBV7-9; J gene: TRBJ2-3; clone size: few; CDR3 length: 15; D gene: NA; CDR3 protein: CASTRLAAIADTQYF; CDR3 DNA: TGTGCCAGCACTCGGCTAGCAGCCATCGCAGATACGCAGTATTTT
V gene: TRBV5-1; J gene: TRBJ2-3; clone size: many; CDR3 length: 14; D gene: NA; CDR3 protein: CASSLGGVSDTQYF; CDR3 DNA: TGCGCCAGCAGCTTAGGAGGGGTGTCAGATACGCAGTATTTT
V gene: TRBV19; J gene: TRBJ2-5; clone size: NA; CDR3 length: 16; D gene: TRBD2; CDR3 protein: CATKASGGGPRETQYF; CDR3 DNA: TGTGCCACAAAAGCCTCTGGCGGGGGACCTCGGGAGACCCAGTACTTC
V gene: TRBV20-1; J gene: TRBJ1-2; clone size: few; CDR3 length: 15; D gene: NA; CDR3 protein: CSARAPAGAGYGYTF; CDR3 DNA: TGCAGTGCTAGAGCCCCGGCAGGGGCCGGCTATGGCTACACCTTC
V gene: TRBV4-2; J gene: TRBJ2-3; clone size: many; CDR3 length: 16; D gene: NA; CDR3 protein: CASSHTPRGYTDTQYF; CDR3 DNA: TGTGCCAGCAGCCACACACCCCGGGGCTACACAGATACGCAGTATTTT
V gene: TRBV7-2; J gene: TRBJ1-5; clone size: NA; CDR3 length: 16; D gene: TRBD1; CDR3 protein: CASSLEQGAIQQPQHF; CDR3 DNA: TGTGCCAGCAGCTTAGAGCAGGGGGCGATACAACAGCCCCAGCATTTT
V gene: TRBV5-1; J gene: TRBJ2-2; clone size: once; CDR3 length: 16; D gene: TRBD1; CDR3 protein: CVSSPAPDRGPGELFF; CDR3 DNA: TGCGTCAGCAGCCCTGCCCCAGACAGGGGTCCCGGGGAGCTGTTTTTT
V gene: TRBV5-1; J gene: TRBJ2-5; clone size: NA; CDR3 length: 15; D gene: TRBD1; CDR3 protein: CASFTRDPRGETQYF; CDR3 DNA: TGCGCCAGCTTCACCAGAGATCCCAGGGGGGAGACCCAGTACTTC
V gene: TRBV12-3/TRBV12-4; J gene: TRBJ1-4; clone size: many; CDR3 length: 15; D gene: NA; CDR3 protein: CASSLTGAANEKLFF; CDR3 DNA: TGTGCCAGCAGTCTAACGGGGGCAGCAAATGAAAAACTGTTTTTT
V gene: TRBV7-9; J gene: TRBJ1-5; clone size: NA; CDR3 length: 14; D gene: TRBD1; CDR3 protein: CASNFGQGGQPQHF; CDR3 DNA: TGTGCCAGCAACTTCGGACAGGGCGGGCAGCCCCAGCATTTT
V gene: TRBV12-3/TRBV12-4; J gene: TRBJ2-3; clone size: NA; CDR3 length: 14; D gene: NA; CDR3 protein: CASSPGERADTQYF; CDR3 DNA: TGTGCCAGCAGCCCGGGAGAGAGAGCAGATACGCAGTATTTT
V gene: TRBV10-3; J gene: TRBJ2-3; clone size: many; CDR3 length: 17; D gene: TRBD2; CDR3 protein: CAISESSGASSLGTQYF; CDR3 DNA: TGTGCCATCAGTGAGTCTAGCGGGGCATCATCTTTAGGTACGCAGTATTTT
V gene: TRBV11-2; J gene: TRBJ2-5; clone size: NA; CDR3 length: 21; D gene: TRBD2; CDR3 protein: CASSFGGLERGLARSQETQYF; CDR3 DNA: TGTGCCAGCAGCTTTGGGGGGCTGGAGCGGGGGCTCGCCCGCAGCCAAGAGACCCAGTACTTC
V gene: TRBV9; J gene: TRBJ2-2; clone size: NA; CDR3 length: 13; D gene: NA; CDR3 protein: CASSVAGGRELFF; CDR3 DNA: TGTGCTAGCAGCGTAGCTGGGGGCCGGGAGCTGTTTTTT
V gene: TRBV9; J gene: TRBJ2-5; clone size: once; CDR3 length: 15; D gene: TRBD1; CDR3 protein: CAGSAGQGVGNEQYF; CDR3 DNA: TGTGCCGGCAGCGCGGGACAGGGGGTGGGCAATGAGCAGTACTTC
V gene: TRBV7-2; J gene: TRBJ1-5; clone size: NA; CDR3 length: 15; D gene: TRBD1; CDR3 protein: CANSRDRGSNQPQHF; CDR3 DNA: TGTGCCAACAGCCGCGACAGGGGGAGCAATCAGCCCCAGCATTTT
V gene: TRBV7-2; J gene: TRBJ1-4; clone size: many; CDR3 length: 14; D gene: NA; CDR3 protein: CASSSRGGHEKLFF; CDR3 DNA: TGTGCCAGCAGCTCTCGGGGGGGGCATGAAAAACTGTTTTTT
V gene: TRBV4-2; J gene: TRBJ2-3; clone size: NA; CDR3 length: 18; D gene: NA; CDR3 protein: CASSQELAIGGNTDTQYF; CDR3 DNA: TGTGCCAGCAGCCAGGAACTCGCGATTGGGGGGAACACAGATACGCAGTATTTT
V gene: TRBV12-3/TRBV12-4; J gene: TRBJ2-7; clone size: many; CDR3 length: 19; D gene: NA; CDR3 protein: CASSLDGALISALYYEQYF; CDR3 DNA: TGTGCCAGCAGTTTAGACGGAGCCTTAATATCGGCCTTATACTACGAGCAGTACTTC
V gene: TRBV7-2; J gene: TRBJ2-3; clone size: many; CDR3 length: 11; D gene: NA; CDR3 protein: CASSFADTQYF; CDR3 DNA: TGTGCCAGCAGCTTTGCGGATACGCAGTATTTT
V gene: TRBV7-9; J gene: TRBJ1-1; clone size: few; CDR3 length: 14; D gene: NA; CDR3 protein: CASSLGGSVTEAFF; CDR3 DNA: TGTGCCAGCAGTCTCGGGGGTTCGGTCACTGAAGCTTTCTTT
V gene: TRBV15; J gene: TRBJ1-2; clone size: few; CDR3 length: 14; D gene: TRBD1; CDR3 protein: CATSKGQGESGYTF; CDR3 DNA: TGTGCCACCAGCAAAGGACAGGGGGAGTCTGGCTACACCTTC
V gene: TRBV27; J gene: TRBJ2-7; clone size: NA; CDR3 length: 14; D gene: TRBD1; CDR3 protein: CASSSWTGDYEQYF; CDR3 DNA: TGTGCCAGCAGTTCTTGGACAGGCGACTACGAGCAGTACTTC
V gene: TRBV5-6; J gene: TRBJ1-2; clone size: many; CDR3 length: 14; D gene: NA; CDR3 protein: CASSLEGSYYGYTF; CDR3 DNA: TGTGCCAGCAGCTTGGAAGGCAGCTATTATGGCTACACCTTC
V gene: TRBV3-1; J gene: TRBJ2-7; clone size: many; CDR3 length: 15; D gene: NA; CDR3 protein: CASSQDLARTYEQYF; CDR3 DNA: TGTGCCAGCAGCCAAGATCTGGCCAGGACCTACGAGCAGTACTTC
V gene: TRBV5-1; J gene: TRBJ2-1; clone size: few; CDR3 length: 16; D gene: TRBD2; CDR3 protein: CASSFQRAGGSNEQFF; CDR3 DNA: TGCGCCAGCAGCTTCCAACGAGCGGGGGGATCCAATGAGCAGTTCTTC
V gene: TRBV30; J gene: TRBJ1-2; clone size: few; CDR3 length: 14; D gene: TRBD1; CDR3 protein: CAWTRSGQNYGYTF; CDR3 DNA: TGTGCCTGGACCCGTTCGGGACAGAACTATGGCTACACCTTC
V gene: TRBV29-1; J gene: TRBJ1-5; clone size: many; CDR3 length: 14; D gene: TRBD1; CDR3 protein: CSVVGTGRNQPQHF; CDR3 DNA: TGCAGCGTAGTCGGGACAGGGCGCAATCAGCCCCAGCATTTT
V gene: TRBV6-2/TRBV6-3; J gene: TRBJ1-2; clone size: NA; CDR3 length: 15; D gene: NA; CDR3 protein: CASSSQSFPNYGYTF; CDR3 DNA: TGTGCCAGCAGTTCACAGTCGTTCCCAAACTATGGCTACACCTTC
V gene: TRBV6-5; J gene: TRBJ1-1; clone size: NA; CDR3 length: 13; D gene: NA; CDR3 protein: CASSSQGFTEAFF; CDR3 DNA: TGTGCCAGCAGCTCACAGGGTTTCACTGAAGCTTTCTTT
V gene: TRBV6-2/TRBV6-3; J gene: TRBJ2-1; clone size: many; CDR3 length: 15; D gene: NA; CDR3 protein: CASSYSRGSYNEQFF; CDR3 DNA: TGTGCCAGCAGTTACTCAAGGGGGTCCTACAATGAGCAGTTCTTC
V gene: TRBV5-1; J gene: TRBJ2-1; clone size: few; CDR3 length: 19; D gene: NA; CDR3 protein: CASSLAGGGRSYSYNEQFF; CDR3 DNA: TGCGCCAGCAGCTTGGCTGGGGGGGGCCGCTCCTACTCCTACAATGAGCAGTTCTTC
V gene: TRBV29-1; J gene: TRBJ2-7; clone size: many; CDR3 length: 13; D gene: NA; CDR3 protein: CSVGAKGSGEQYF; CDR3 DNA: TGCAGCGTTGGAGCCAAGGGGTCGGGGGAGCAGTACTTC
V gene: TRBV5-8; J gene: TRBJ1-5; clone size: many; CDR3 length: 15; D gene: TRBD1; CDR3 protein: CASRPWTGYNQPQHF; CDR3 DNA: TGTGCCAGCAGGCCTTGGACAGGGTACAATCAGCCCCAGCATTTT
V gene: TRBV7-2; J gene: TRBJ2-7; clone size: many; CDR3 length: 17; D gene: NA; CDR3 protein: CASSPRPGLRGSYEQYF; CDR3 DNA: TGTGCCAGCAGCCCTAGACCGGGACTCCGGGGCTCCTACGAGCAGTACTTC
V gene: TRBV10-3; J gene: TRBJ1-6; clone size: few; CDR3 length: 14; D gene: TRBD1; CDR3 protein: CATATGGANSPLHF; CDR3 DNA: TGTGCCACTGCGACAGGGGGCGCGAATTCACCCCTCCACTTT
V gene: TRBV5-1; J gene: TRBJ2-3; clone size: few; CDR3 length: 17; D gene: NA; CDR3 protein: CASSLGGPGVATDTQYF; CDR3 DNA: TGCGCCAGCAGCTTGGGGGGCCCCGGGGTTGCCACAGATACGCAGTATTTT
V gene: TRBV14; J gene: TRBJ2-7; clone size: many; CDR3 length: 16; D gene: NA; CDR3 protein: CASSQDYETVTYEQYF; CDR3 DNA: TGTGCCAGCAGCCAAGATTACGAGACGGTAACCTACGAGCAGTACTTC
V gene: TRBV21-1; J gene: TRBJ1-2; clone size: few; CDR3 length: 19; D gene: NA; CDR3 protein: CASSKGQKKEDRGNYGYTF; CDR3 DNA: TGTGCCAGCAGCAAAGGTCAGAAAAAGGAGGACAGGGGCAACTATGGCTACACCTTC
V gene: TRBV7-8; J gene: TRBJ2-1; clone size: NA; CDR3 length: 15; D gene: TRBD1; CDR3 protein: CASSLRGQGRNEQFF; CDR3 DNA: TGTGCCAGCAGCTTAAGGGGACAGGGGCGCAATGAGCAGTTCTTC
V gene: TRBV7-3; J gene: TRBJ1-1; clone size: few; CDR3 length: 15; D gene: NA; CDR3 protein: CASSKSLGSNTEAFF; CDR3 DNA: TGTGCCAGCAGCAAAAGCCTGGGATCGAACACTGAAGCTTTCTTT
V gene: TRBV5-1; J gene: TRBJ2-5; clone size: NA; CDR3 length: 17; D gene: TRBD1; CDR3 protein: CASSLGALAGGLETQYF; CDR3 DNA: TGCGCCAGCAGCTTGGGGGCCCTTGCAGGGGGCTTAGAGACCCAGTACTTC
V gene: TRBV10-3; J gene: TRBJ1-2; clone size: many; CDR3 length: 13; D gene: NA; CDR3 protein: CAISAGTVGGYTF; CDR3 DNA: TGTGCCATCAGTGCGGGGACGGTGGGTGGCTACACCTTC
V gene: TRBV6-2/TRBV6-3; J gene: TRBJ1-5; clone size: many; CDR3 length: 13; D gene: NA; CDR3 protein: CASSDSLDQPQHF; CDR3 DNA: TGTGCCAGCAGTGACAGTCTCGATCAGCCCCAGCATTTT
V gene: TRBV6-1; J gene: TRBJ2-5; clone size: NA; CDR3 length: 14; D gene: NA; CDR3 protein: CASSRRINQETQYF; CDR3 DNA: TGTGCCAGCAGTCGACGTATAAACCAAGAGACCCAGTACTTC
V gene: TRBV29-1; J gene: TRBJ1-1; clone size: NA; CDR3 length: 12; D gene: NA; CDR3 protein: CSVQRSGTEAFF; CDR3 DNA: TGCAGCGTCCAGCGGAGTGGGACTGAAGCTTTCTTT
V gene: TRBV20-1; J gene: TRBJ2-1; clone size: few; CDR3 length: 12; D gene: NA; CDR3 protein: CSALQAYNEQFF; CDR3 DNA: TGCAGTGCCCTTCAAGCGTACAATGAGCAGTTCTTC
V gene: TRBV28; J gene: TRBJ2-7; clone size: many; CDR3 length: 13; D gene: NA; CDR3 protein: CASSPGHNYEQYF; CDR3 DNA: TGTGCCAGCAGCCCGGGACATAACTACGAGCAGTACTTC
V gene: TRBV18; J gene: TRBJ2-6; clone size: many; CDR3 length: 15; D gene: NA; CDR3 protein: CASSPPVVGANVLTF; CDR3 DNA: TGTGCCAGCTCACCACCGGTGGTTGGGGCCAACGTCCTGACTTTC
V gene: TRBV2; J gene: TRBJ1-2; clone size: NA; CDR3 length: 11; D gene: NA; CDR3 protein: CASTGTTGYTF; CDR3 DNA: TGTGCCAGCACCGGGACGACCGGCTACACCTTC
V gene: TRBV7-2; J gene: TRBJ1-4; clone size: NA; CDR3 length: 16; D gene: TRBD1; CDR3 protein: CASSQGQGRTNEKLFF; CDR3 DNA: TGTGCCAGCAGCCAGGGACAGGGACGAACTAATGAAAAACTGTTTTTT